This TCR beta chain was recovered during a study of T cell repertoires in aging, cancer and after chemotherapy. The wider study: Paired samples before and after chemotherapy came from chronic lymphocytic leukemia patients on fludarabine- or bendamustine-based regimens.

Multiplex touch-down PCR with TRB-A/B primers amplified rearranged V-D-J TRB sequences. One entry per CDR3 protein results from TCRdb running MiXCR on the multiplex PCR reads. Among 4,500 to 5,000 distinct CDR3 sequences listed, roughly a quarter were seen once. This clonotype was counted between two and nine times. Antigen specificity is unknown. The CDR3 has 14 amino acids. The trim removed 2 bases at V and 8 bases at J, leaving 4 bases unmatched. Peripheral blood genomic DNA, not sorted cells or RNA, was the template. Study findings and constraints: Loss of evenness, beyond lost richness, contributed to age-related TCR diversity decline in cancer patients. Compared with age-matched healthy donors, untreated hematological or solid cancer patients showed higher blood TCR clonality.

Sequencing was done on a sample of blood. The chain carries TRBV12-3 or TRBV12-4 and TRBJ1-4, with TRBD1 matching 8 bases. The sequence came from a human donor with a blood cancer. The CDR3 DNA reads TGTGCCAGCAGTTTACAGGGGGCGTGGGAAAAACTGTTTTTT. Amino acids: CASSLQGAWEKLFF.